This record looks at one TCR beta chain sequence and its context. The sample originates from a study of cytotoxic CD8 clonotypes in ibrutinib-treated CLL. Study summary: Partial responses totalled 24 and complete responses 2; after median roughly 71 months, roughly 14 remained remitted and roughly twelve progressed.

Data came from immunoSEQ multiplex PCR; TCRdb stores just in-frame clones and leaves some out. The sample holds over 45,000 clones; 50% to 70% are singletons and the top ten take around 21%. CDR3 size: 13 residues. V was clipped by 4 bases and J by 3 bases, with 10 bases between them. CDR1 and CDR2 (germline): MNHNS, SASEGT. Genomic DNA (about 2 micrograms) was obtained from cryopreserved PBMCs for construction of TCR beta libraries. J is TRBJ2-7 and V is TRBV6-1; perhaps TRBD2 as D (5 bases). The specimen was PBMCs, collected after 24 months of ibrutinib treatment. This TCR was recovered from a human donor with chronic lymphocytic leukemia. The CDR3 region is CASSGTRVYEQYF. CDR3 nucleotide sequence: TGTGCCAGCAGTGGTACTAGGGTCTACGAGCAGTACTTC.